The next 16 T cell receptor beta chains were all read from a single sample in a study of control samples from healthy donors and cancer patients. Sequenced by immunoSEQ multiplex PCR; TCRdb stores in-frame clones only, minus some. The sample shows 46,000 or so clones, around 90% of them seen only once. Sequences were obtained from PBMCs. The receptor set was obtained from a man aged 25 to 45 with colorectal cancer.

This clone occurred once. The chain has TRBV27 and TRBJ1-2; D gene ambiguous. V lost 8 bases, J lost 4 bases, and 26 bases lay in between. Germline CDR1 MNHEY, CDR2 SMNVEV (reference sequence). This CDR3 has 17 residues. CDR3 amino acids: CASSKGPPIQSPYGYTF. The CDR3 DNA is TGTGCCAGCTCCAAAGGGCCCCCTATACAATCACCCTATGGCTACACCTTC.

This clone appeared once. The chain links TRBV10-3 to TRBJ2-7; 7 nucleotides line up with TRBD1. The junction had 7 bases not matched to a gene; V was cut back by 6 bases and J by 2 bases. The CDR3 is 14 amino acids. CDR1 is ENHRY and CDR2 is SYGVKD in the germline V gene. CDR3 DNA sequence: TGTGCCATCAGGAACCGGGACAGAACCTACGAGCAGTACTTC. As protein: CAIRNRDRTYEQYF.

The chain combines TRBV25-1 with TRBJ1-2, with D hard to call. CDR1 and CDR2 (germline): MGHDK, SYGVNS. V was trimmed by 1 base and J by 5 bases, leaving 5 bases between them. The CDR3 consists of 12 residues. CDR3 DNA sequence: TGTGCCAGCAGTGAATGGAGTTATGGCTACACCTTC. Protein: CASSEWSYGYTF.

This clone was counted once. V gene TRBV7-6 combines with J gene TRBJ1-1; D is ambiguous. CDR1 is SGHVS, CDR2 FNYEAQ, per germline. This CDR3 comprises 15 residues. Trimming pared 1 base from V and 4 bases from J, leaving 13 bases between. The CDR3 spells CASSLGGLPGTEAFF. CDR3 DNA sequence: TGTGCCAGCAGCTTAGGAGGCCTCCCGGGCACTGAAGCTTTCTTT.

The chain combines TRBV6-5 with TRBJ1-2; D remains ambiguous. The CDR3 sequence is 15 residues long. The germline V and J ends were trimmed by 3 bases and 8 bases, with 19 bases remaining between them. Germline V gene sequence: CDR1 MNHEY, CDR2 SVGAGI. The CDR3 loop reads CASSYSQDSPNGYTF. CDR3 DNA sequence: TGTGCCAGCAGTTATAGTCAGGACTCCCCTAACGGCTACACCTTC.

This clone was detected only a few times. V gene TRBV6-2 or TRBV6-3 combines with J gene TRBJ2-5; D could derive from TRBD1 or TRBD2 (6 bases each). Germline CDR1 and CDR2: MNHEY and SVGEGT. V dropped 2 bases and J dropped 4 bases, with 17 bases sitting between them. The CDR3 sequence is 16 residues long. This chain's CDR3 is CASSYGRGPKPETQYF. In DNA, the CDR3 is TGTGCCAGCAGTTACGGCCGGGGGCCTAAACCAGAGACCCAGTACTTC.

The V and J genes are TRBV6-2 or TRBV6-3 and TRBJ2-1; 12 bases match TRBD2. Germline V gives CDR1 MNHEY, CDR2 SVGEGT. V lost 2 bases, J lost 12 bases, and 20 bases stayed unmatched. The CDR3 is 19 residues long. The CDR3: CASSYPTRTSGVSDMGQFF. The CDR3 DNA sequence: TGTGCCAGCAGTTACCCAACCCGGACTAGCGGGGTTTCCGATATGGGGCAGTTCTTC.

The rearrangement links TRBV7-8 to TRBJ2-1; TRBD2 matches at 7 bases. This CDR3 has 15 amino acids. Germline lookup yields CDR1 SGHVS and CDR2 FQNEAQ. V lost 1 base to trimming and J lost 4 bases; unmatched junction nucleotides: 4. The CDR3 sequence is CASSLDGGKYNEQFF. In DNA, the CDR3 is TGTGCCAGCAGCTTAGACGGGGGGAAGTACAATGAGCAGTTCTTC.

The J gene is TRBJ1-4, the V gene TRBV5-1; 7 bases are shared with TRBD1. Germline assignment: CDR1 SGHRS and CDR2 YFSETQ. Trimming removed 5 bases from V and 8 bases from J; junction bases left unmatched: 6. CDR3 size: 13 residues. This CDR3 reads CASSRGGEEKLFF. The CDR3 DNA is TGCGCCAGCAGTCGAGGGGGCGAGGAAAAACTGTTTTTT.

V usage is TRBV18 and J usage is TRBJ1-6; D gene uncertain. In germline, CDR1 is KGHSH, CDR2 LQKENI. The CDR3 length is 16 residues. The germline V and J ends were trimmed by 2 bases and 10 bases, with 18 bases remaining between them. The CDR3 here is CASSPYSPRGLSPLHF. In nucleotides, the CDR3 is TGTGCCAGCTCACCATACAGCCCCCGTGGGCTCTCACCCCTCCACTTT.

The table lists this clone with a few counts. V usage is TRBV5-4 and J usage is TRBJ1-2; the match to TRBD1 covers 7 bases. The CDR3 has 14 residues. Germline CDR1 is SGHNT and CDR2 is YYREEE (reference sequence). The trim removed 5 bases at V and 4 bases at J, leaving 8 bases unmatched. Written as DNA, the CDR3 is TGTGCCAGCAGACCCTACCAGGGGGTCTATGGCTACACCTTC. It yields the protein CASRPYQGVYGYTF.

The chain uses TRBV24-1 and TRBJ2-3; D is possibly TRBD2 (6 bases). There are 15 residues in the CDR3. Germline lookup yields CDR1 KGHDR and CDR2 SFDVKD. V lost 0 bases to trimming and J lost 6 bases, with 12 bases between them. The CDR3, as DNA: TGTGCCACCAGTGATTTGGGGGGGATGGCGGATACGCAGTATTTT. This gives the protein CATSDLGGMADTQYF.

This clone was seen more than once but under ten times. CDR3 region: CASSARGVGIANEKLFF. For the CDR3, the DNA is TGTGCCAGCAGTGCCCGAGGGGTGGGGATCGCTAATGAAAAACTGTTTTTT. This chain links TRBV6-1 with TRBJ1-4; D possibly corresponds to TRBD1 (5 bases). This CDR3 region has 17 residues. Germline V CDR1 and CDR2: MNHNS, SASEGT. Trimming took off 4 bases at V and 3 bases at J, with 18 bases between the two ends.

This chain uses TRBV5-1 with TRBJ2-1, with D tentatively TRBD1 (6 bases). The V end lost 4 bases, the J end lost 4 bases, and 15 bases lay between the germline ends. The V gene's germline CDR1 is SGHRS and CDR2 YFSETQ. The CDR3 has 15 amino acids. As DNA, the CDR3 is TGCGCCAGCAGCGCCCTGGGGGACACTTACAATGAGCAGTTCTTC. Encoded protein: CASSALGDTYNEQFF.

The chain uses TRBV5-1 and TRBJ1-3, with TRBD1 matching 7 bases. Germline V CDR1 and CDR2: SGHRS, YFSETQ. The CDR3 runs to 13 residues. Germline trimming cut 7 bases from V and 4 bases from J; bases unmatched to any gene: 5. The CDR3 DNA reads as TGCGCCAGCGGGAGGGGGCTCGGAAACACCATATATTTT. Translated, it gives CASGRGLGNTIYF.

The chain is built from TRBV6-4 and TRBJ2-1, with TRBD2 identical over 8 bases. The germline V gene encodes CDR1 MRHNA and CDR2 SNTAGT. The V and J ends lost 5 bases and 8 bases, in that order; junction bases with no gene match: 17. The CDR3 runs to 17 residues. CDR3 nucleotides: TGTGCCAGCAGTAGCCGCGGGGGAGGCGGGGGGAAGGATGAGCAGTTCTTC. It codes for CASSSRGGGGGKDEQFF.